The rows below give T cell receptor beta chains drawn from one sample of a study of T cell repertoires in cytomegalovirus infection. MiXCR, applied by TCRdb to the reads, yields one record per CDR3 protein. The top ten clones hold 45% to 55% of a sample with 110,000 to 150,000 distinct CDR3 sequences, 32% of them seen once. Their antigens are not known. This specimen consisted of CD8+ T cells from cultured PBMCs, obtained from culture after CMV antigen stimulation. Receptor source: a human donor in good health (CMV status not recorded). Some clones in this sample may be carry-over from other donors' samples. CDR3s include the opening cysteine and the closing phenylalanine or tryptophan. Fields, in order: V gene, clone size, D gene, J gene, CDR3 DNA, CDR3 protein. D genes are given only for firm matches. Rows give clone size only sometimes, using once, few, many, or a class for an expanded clone.

TRBV7-9	.	TRBD1	TRBJ2-3	TGTGCCAGCAGCCCCCGCCAGGGGGTCCGCACAGATACGCAGTATTTT	CASSPRQGVRTDTQYF
TRBV20-1	few	.	TRBJ2-5	TGCAGTGCTAGGGGGGGCCTGGAGACCCAGTACTTC	CSARGGLETQYF
TRBV12-3/TRBV12-4	few	TRBD2	TRBJ2-5	TGTGCCAGCAGTTCCCTCAGGCGGGGGGCCGAGGAGACCCAGTACTTC	CASSSLRRGAEETQYF
TRBV27	once	.	TRBJ1-6	TGTGCCAGCAGCCTCGAGGGTTTCTATAATTCACCCCTCCACTTT	CASSLEGFYNSPLHF
TRBV29-1	.	TRBD2	TRBJ2-5	TGCAGCGTTGATAAATTAGCGGGGGGACAAGAGACCCAGTACTTC	CSVDKLAGGQETQYF
TRBV6-5	few	TRBD2	TRBJ2-1	TGTGCCAGCAGTTACTCAGCGGGGGGTTCCTACAATGAGCAGTTCTTC	CASSYSAGGSYNEQFF
TRBV5-4	.	TRBD1	TRBJ2-1	TGTGCCAGCAGCTTGGAAGGGGGCGTGGGTGAGCAGTTCTTC	CASSLEGGVGEQFF
TRBV7-8	.	.	TRBJ2-7	TGTGCCAGCAGCCCTCATGGATTTATCTACGAGCAGTACTTC	CASSPHGFIYEQYF
TRBV5-5	few	.	TRBJ2-3	TGTGCCAGCAGCCTCCGAACTCAGGCTTCTACAGATACGCAGTATTTT	CASSLRTQASTDTQYF
TRBV6-6	few	.	TRBJ1-6	TGTGCCAGCTTCATCCTGGGTTCACCCCTCCACTTT	CASFILGSPLHF
TRBV7-8	.	.	TRBJ1-5	TGTGCCAGCAGCTTAGGAGGGGGTTGGCAGCCCCAGCATTTT	CASSLGGGWQPQHF
TRBV5-1	.	.	TRBJ2-3	TGCGCCAGCAGCTTCACAGGGGATACGCAGTATTTT	CASSFTGDTQYF
TRBV12-3/TRBV12-4	few	TRBD2	TRBJ2-1	TGTGCCAGCAGTTTAAACCCCCTAGCGGGGGGGTTCAATGAGCAGTTCTTC	CASSLNPLAGGFNEQFF
TRBV2	few	TRBD1	TRBJ2-7	TGTGCCAGCAGTGATCCGGGACAGAGCTTCTCCTACGAGCAGTACTTC	CASSDPGQSFSYEQYF
TRBV6-6	.	.	TRBJ1-3	TGTGCCAGCAGTGATTACAGGGCCAGCTCTGGAAACACCATATATTTT	CASSDYRASSGNTIYF
TRBV5-5	few	.	TRBJ1-1	TGTGCCAGCAGCTACGGGGGAATACTTGAAGCTTTCTTT	CASSYGGILEAFF
TRBV12-3/TRBV12-4	many	.	TRBJ1-1	TGTGCCAGCAGCAGTTCCACGAACACTGAAGCTTTCTTT	CASSSSTNTEAFF